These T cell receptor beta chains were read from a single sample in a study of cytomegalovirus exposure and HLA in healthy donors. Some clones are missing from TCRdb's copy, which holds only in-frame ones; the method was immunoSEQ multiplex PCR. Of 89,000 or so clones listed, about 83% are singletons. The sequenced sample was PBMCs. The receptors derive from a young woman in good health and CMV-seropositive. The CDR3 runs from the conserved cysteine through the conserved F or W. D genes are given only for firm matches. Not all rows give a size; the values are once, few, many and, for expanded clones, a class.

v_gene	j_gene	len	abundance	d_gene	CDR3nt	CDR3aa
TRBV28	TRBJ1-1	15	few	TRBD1	TGTGCCAGCAGCATAAAACAGGGGATGAACACTGAAGCTTTCTTT	CASSIKQGMNTEAFF
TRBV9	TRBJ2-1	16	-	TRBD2	TGTGCCAGCAGCGTAGTTCCGGGGGGGTTATACAATGAGCAGTTCTTC	CASSVVPGGLYNEQFF
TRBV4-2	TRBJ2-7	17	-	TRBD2	TGTGCCAGCAGCCAAGTATCAGGACTAGCGGGAGTATACGAGCAGTACTTC	CASSQVSGLAGVYEQYF
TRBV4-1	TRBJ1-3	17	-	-	TGCGCCAGCAGCCAAGATAGGACACCTCCATCTGGAAACACCATATATTTT	CASSQDRTPPSGNTIYF
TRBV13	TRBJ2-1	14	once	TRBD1	TGTGCCAGCAGCGTGGACAGGCAGAACAATGAGCAGTTCTTC	CASSVDRQNNEQFF
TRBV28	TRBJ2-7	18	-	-	TGTGCCAGCAGTTATAGTGGGGGGGGGATACAGGGTGTAGACGAGCAGTACTTC	CASSYSGGGIQGVDEQYF
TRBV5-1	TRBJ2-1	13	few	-	TGCGCCAGCAGCTCTTACCTGGCTAATGAGCAGTTCTTC	CASSSYLANEQFF
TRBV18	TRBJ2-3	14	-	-	TGTGCCAGCTCACCCTCCTCGGAGACAGATACGCAGTATTTT	CASSPSSETDTQYF
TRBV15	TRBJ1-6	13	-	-	TGTGCCACCTCTCGGGGGGCCAATTCACCCCTCCACTTT	CATSRGANSPLHF
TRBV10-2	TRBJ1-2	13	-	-	TGCGCCAGCAGTCCAAAAGTAGAGTATGGCTACACCTTC	CASSPKVEYGYTF
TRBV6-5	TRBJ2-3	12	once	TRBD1	TGTGCCACCGTGACAGGGCCAGATACGCAGTATTTT	CATVTGPDTQYF
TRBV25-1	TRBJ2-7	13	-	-	TGTGCCAGCAGTGAAGGAGGGGGCCTCGAGCAGTACTTC	CASSEGGGLEQYF
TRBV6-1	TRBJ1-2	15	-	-	TGTGCCAGCAGTGAAAAAGGCGGAGCCTTCGGGGGCTACACCTTC	CASSEKGGAFGGYTF
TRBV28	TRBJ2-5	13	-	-	TGTGCCAGCAAGGACTGGAACGAAGAGACCCAGTACTTC	CASKDWNEETQYF
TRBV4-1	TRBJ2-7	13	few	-	TGCGCCAGCAGCCGGGACATAACCTACGAGCAGTACTTC	CASSRDITYEQYF
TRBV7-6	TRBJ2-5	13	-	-	TGTGCCAGCAGCTTAGGCACACAAGAGACCCAGTACTTC	CASSLGTQETQYF
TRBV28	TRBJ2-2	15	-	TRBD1	TGTGCCAGCAGTTTTCCCAGGGGGAGCACCGGGGAGCTGTTTTTT	CASSFPRGSTGELFF
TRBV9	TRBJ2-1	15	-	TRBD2	TGTGCCAGCAGCGCGACTAGCGGGGGGGTTTATGAGCAGTTCTTC	CASSATSGGVYEQFF
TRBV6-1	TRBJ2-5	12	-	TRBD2	TGTGCCAGTCGCGGGGGGCTTGAGACCCAGTACTTC	CASRGGLETQYF
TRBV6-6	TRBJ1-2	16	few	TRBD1	TGTGCCAGCGCCCCGGGCTTGAGGACAGGGAACTATGGCTACACCTTC	CASAPGLRTGNYGYTF
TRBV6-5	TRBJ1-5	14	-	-	TGTGCCAGCCGGTCCGCGGGCCCTAATCAGCCCCAGCATTTT	CASRSAGPNQPQHF
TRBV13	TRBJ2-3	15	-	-	TGTGCCAGCAGCTTATGGCAGGGGAGCACAGATACGCAGTATTTT	CASSLWQGSTDTQYF
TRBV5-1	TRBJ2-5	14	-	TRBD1	TGCGCCAGCAGCTTTGGACAGGGTCAAGAGACCCAGTACTTC	CASSFGQGQETQYF
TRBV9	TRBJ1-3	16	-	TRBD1	TGTGCCAGCAGCCCGGGACAGGCGAGCTCTGGAAACACCATATATTTT	CASSPGQASSGNTIYF
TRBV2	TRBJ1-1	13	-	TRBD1	TGTGCCAGCGGGACAGGGTTTTCCTCTGAAGCTTTCTTT	CASGTGFSSEAFF
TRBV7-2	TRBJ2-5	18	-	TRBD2	TGTGCCAGCAGCTCACCCTTTAGCGGGGAGAACTACGGGGAGACCCAGTACTTC	CASSSPFSGENYGETQYF
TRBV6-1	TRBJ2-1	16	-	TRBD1	TGTGCCAGCAGTGATTGGGGGACAGGGCTGATCGATGAGCAGTTCTTC	CASSDWGTGLIDEQFF
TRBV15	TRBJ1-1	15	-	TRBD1	TGTGCCACCAGCAGGGGGACAGGCGGGAACACTGAAGCTTTCTTT	CATSRGTGGNTEAFF
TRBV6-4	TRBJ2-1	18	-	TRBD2	TGTGCCAGCAGCCCCGAAACCCTGACTAGCGGGGGTTACAATGAGCAGTTCTTC	CASSPETLTSGGYNEQFF
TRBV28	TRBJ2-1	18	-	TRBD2	TGTGCCAGCAGGGGGGGACTAGCGGGAGTTCGGGTGTACAATGAGCAGTTCTTC	CASRGGLAGVRVYNEQFF
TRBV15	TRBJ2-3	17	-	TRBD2	TGTGCCACCAGCAGAGACATAGCGGGAGGGATCACAGATACGCAGTATTTT	CATSRDIAGGITDTQYF
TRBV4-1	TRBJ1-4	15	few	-	TGCGCCAGCAGCCAAGTCGAGGGTTTTACTGAAAAACTGTTTTTT	CASSQVEGFTEKLFF
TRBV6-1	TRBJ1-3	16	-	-	TGTGCCAGCAGTGAAGCCAGAGGGACGGGAGGGAACACCATATATTTT	CASSEARGTGGNTIYF
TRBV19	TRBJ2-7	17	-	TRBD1	TGTGCCAGTAGTGAGTGGGGGACAGGGGGCGCAAGTTACGAGCAGTACTTC	CASSEWGTGGASYEQYF
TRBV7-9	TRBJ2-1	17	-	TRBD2	TGTGCCAGCAGCTTAGTTCCCATGGCGGGAGGGTCGAATGAGCAGTTCTTC	CASSLVPMAGGSNEQFF
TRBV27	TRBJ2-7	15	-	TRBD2	TGTGCCAGCCGTCAAGGACTAGTGACGACCTACGAGCAGTACTTC	CASRQGLVTTYEQYF
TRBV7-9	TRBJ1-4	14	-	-	TGTGCCAGCAGCCCCGGGATCGGTTCTGAAAAACTGTTTTTT	CASSPGIGSEKLFF
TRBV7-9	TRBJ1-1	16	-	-	TGTGCCAGCAGCTCGGGACGGGGGGCGCTTGACCGCCAAGCTTTCTTT	CASSSGRGALDRQAFF
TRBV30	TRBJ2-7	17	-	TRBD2	TGTGCCTGGAGGAGGGGGACTAGCGGGAGCCTCACCTACGAGCAGTACTTC	CAWRRGTSGSLTYEQYF
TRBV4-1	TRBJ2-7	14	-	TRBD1	TGCGCCAGCAGCCGCCCGGGACAGTCCTACGAGCAGTACTTC	CASSRPGQSYEQYF
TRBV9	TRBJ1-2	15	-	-	TGTGCCAGCAGCCCCGCTGCAGGTCCGGACTATGGCTACACCTTC	CASSPAAGPDYGYTF
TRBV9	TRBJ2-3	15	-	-	TGTGCCAGCAGCGTAGTGGGCCAGCTCACAGATACGCAGTATTTT	CASSVVGQLTDTQYF
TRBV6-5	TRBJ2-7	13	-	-	TGTGCCAGCATAGCGACTAGTGCGGGGGAGCAGTACTTC	CASIATSAGEQYF
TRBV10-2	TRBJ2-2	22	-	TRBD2	TGCGCCAGCAGGGATCGTCTACTACTAGCGGGAGGCCCGACTGCGAACACCGGGGAGCTGTTTTTT	CASRDRLLLAGGPTANTGELFF
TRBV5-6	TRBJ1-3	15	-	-	TGTGCCAGCAGCTTGGATCGGACTGTTGGAAACACCATATATTTT	CASSLDRTVGNTIYF